This T cell receptor beta chain was sequenced during a study of metastatic and nonmetastatic thyroid tumors. There were no patients who had received any treatment before thyroid surgery. CDR3 length equals 14 residues. Trimming took 2 bases from V and 2 from J, leaving 7 bases between them. The germline V gene encodes CDR1 GTSNPN and CDR2 SVGIG (reference sequence). From the PCR reads, TCRdb re-called clones with MiXCR. The sample carries some 12,000 clones, 10% to 15% recorded once. In this sample, this clone is medium-sized (0.01 to 0.1%). This chain links TRBV30 with TRBJ2-6, with unresolved D. The receptor comes from a female donor with papillary thyroid cancer or a benign thyroid nodule (not recorded which). Some clones in this sample may be carry-over from other donors' samples. Sequencing used blood. CDR3 sequence: CAWSLGTGANVLTF. The CDR3 nucleotides read TGTGCCTGGAGTTTAGGGACTGGGGCCAACGTCCTGACTTTC.